The sequence of this T cell receptor beta chain was determined in a study of siplizumab effects on memory and regulatory T cells. Clones were read by immunoSEQ multiplex PCR, and TCRdb kept only the in-frame ones, dropping some. Among roughly 92,000 clones listed, just under 95% were seen once. Of note for this clone: Its antigen is as yet unknown.

General study results and limits: Significantly reduced by siplizumab was the cumulative frequency of alloreactive sequences, namely those traceable to unstimulated CD4+ memory cells. Greater diversity than memory cells seemed evident in naive T cells, which also appeared to be major alloresponse contributors. Proof of suppressive function in proliferating Tregs from siplizumab cultures was not established. Naive or memory phenotype assignment was not possible for roughly 80-95% of proliferating CD4+ or CD8+ clones.

Sequencing was done on a sample of non-Treg CD4+ T cells sorted from blood. The TCR sequence derives from a human donor in good health.

Here the CDR3 DNA reads TGCACCAGCAGCCAAATACAGACCGGGACTAGCGGGAGGCCAACCCGCTTGGGGGTTGATACGCAGTATTTT. This sequence encodes CTSSQIQTGTSGRPTRLGVDTQYF. The chain is built from TRBV1 and TRBJ2-3; the D call in the table, TRBD2, was not verified against the DNA. TRBV1 is a known pseudogene. The CDR3 has 24 residues.